Below are 27 T cell receptor beta chains sequenced from a single sample in a study of regulatory T cells in long-lasting Graves disease. Sample time point: persistent/refractory GD, antithyroid drugs over 5 years with positive TRAb. With RNA extracted from PBMCs as input, the TCR library was made. According to the study, TCR beta libraries were built with iRepertoire HTBI primers and CDR3-region Arm-PCR. TCRdb reprocessed the multiplex PCR reads via MiXCR and lists one record per CDR3 protein. The sample holds fewer than 450,000 distinct CDR3 sequences, 23% seen once. The specimen was peripheral blood mononuclear cells (PBMCs), collected when the disease was refractory, from a patient treated with antithyroid drugs. These receptors were collected from a female donor with Graves disease.

This clonotype was picked up a small number of times. The chain is built from TRBV7-9 and TRBJ1-1; D gene unclear. Germline V gene data show CDR1 as SEHNR and CDR2 as FQNEAQ (reference sequence). The CDR3 is made up of 15 amino acids. V shed 3 bases and J shed 2 bases, with 13 bases lying between them. CDR3 DNA sequence: TGTGCCAGCAGCTTCCTCGCCGGGCCCAACACTGAAGCTTTCTTT. This sequence encodes CASSFLAGPNTEAFF.

The chain couples TRBV19 to TRBJ2-7; TRBD1 agrees at 10 bases. The CDR3 runs 14 residues. The junction had 8 bases not matched to a gene; V was cut back by 5 bases and J by 7 bases. Germline V gene sequence: CDR1 LNHDA, CDR2 SQIVND (reference sequence). The CDR3 region is CASSSGTGAWEQYF. CDR3 DNA sequence: TGTGCCAGTAGTTCCGGGACAGGGGCTTGGGAGCAGTACTTC.

The V gene is TRBV24-1, the J gene TRBJ1-1, with a possible D match to TRBD1 (5 bases). The length of the CDR3 is 14 residues. Germline CDR1 KGHDR, CDR2 SFDVKD. The V end was cut by 0 bases, the J end by 11 bases, with 15 bases between. CDR3 loop: CATSDLLRDRGAFF. The CDR3 nucleotides are TGTGCCACCAGTGATTTGCTTCGTGACCGGGGGGCTTTCTTT.

This clonotype was found many times. The genes are TRBV2 and TRBJ1-1, with unresolved D. Germline CDR1 and CDR2: SNHLY and FYNNEI. The germline V and J ends were trimmed by 9 bases and 6 bases, with 11 bases remaining between them. This CDR3 has 11 residues. CDR3 region: CARDGVAEAFF. The CDR3, as DNA: TGTGCCAGGGATGGGGTAGCTGAAGCTTTCTTT.

At least ten counts were recorded for this clonotype. The chain employs TRBV27 and TRBJ1-1, with D tentatively TRBD1 (5 bases). CDR1 MNHEY and CDR2 SMNVEV come from the germline V gene (reference sequence). Trimming left V 5 bases short and J 1 base short, with 11 bases between. This CDR3 region has 14 residues. CDR3 DNA sequence: TGTGCCAGCAGTCCCCTCAGGGCGAACACTGAAGCTTTCTTT. Its protein is CASSPLRANTEAFF.

As regards this clonotype: Since a much larger clone is just one base distant, this may be a read error. This is likely a read error, given that the CDR3 carries no conserved phenylalanine or tryptophan at its end. V usage is TRBV2 and J usage is TRBJ2-7, with TRBD1 matching over 8 bases. CDR1 SNHLY and CDR2 FYNNEI come from the germline V gene. This CDR3 has 14 amino acids. V was pared by 4 bases and J by 5 bases, with 7 bases of the junction left unmatched. The DNA of the CDR3 is TGTGCCAGCAGTGCCGACAGGGGAACCGACGAGCAGTACTCC. Protein sequence: CASSADRGTDEQYS.

The chain has TRBV11-2 and TRBJ2-7; D unclear. CDR1 is SGHAT and CDR2 is FQNNGV in the germline V gene. The V and J ends lost 1 base and 4 bases respectively, with 8 bases between them. The CDR3 spans 13 residues. The CDR3 sequence is CASSLGRPYEQYF. CDR3 coding DNA: TGTGCCAGCAGCTTAGGGCGGCCATACGAGCAGTACTTC. Variable domain in full (rest from reference TRBV11-2 and TRBJ2-7): EAGVAQSPRYKIIEKRQSVAFWCNPISGHATLYWYQQILGQGPKLLIQFQNNGVVDDSQLPKDRFSAERLKGVDSTLKIQPAKLEDSAVYLCASSLGRPYEQYFGPGTRLTVT.

This clonotype was seen a handful of times. The CDR3 spells CASSLPATGSKEKLFF. CDR3 sequence (DNA): TGTGCCAGTAGTCTCCCGGCGACAGGGTCCAAAGAAAAACTGTTTTTT. V usage is TRBV19 and J usage is TRBJ1-4; 7 bases match TRBD1. V lost 5 bases to trimming and J lost 8 bases; unmatched junction nucleotides: 14. The CDR3 totals 16 residues. Germline CDR1 LNHDA, CDR2 SQIVND (reference sequence).

This chain uses TRBV20-1 with TRBJ2-7; D possibly corresponds to TRBD2 (7 bases). Trimming cost V 5 bases and J 0 bases, with 11 bases left between them. There are 13 residues in the CDR3. Germline V gene sequence: CDR1 DFQATT, CDR2 SNEGSKA (reference sequence). The CDR3 region has the DNA TGCAGTGCTGGGGGCGGGAGCTCCTACGAGCAGTACTTC. This gives the protein CSAGGGSSYEQYF.

Many counts were recorded for this clonotype. The chain combines TRBV20-1 with TRBJ1-1, with D possibly TRBD1 on 6 matching bases. Per the germline V gene, CDR1 is DFQATT and CDR2 is SNEGSKA (reference sequence). Trimming removed 5 bases from V and 0 bases from J, with 13 bases in between. The CDR3 spans 14 residues. CDR3 nucleotides: TGCAGTGCTCCTGGGGGGCAGCTGAACACTGAAGCTTTCTTT. It translates to CSAPGGQLNTEAFF.

This clonotype was seen a few times. The chain has TRBV18 and TRBJ1-5; no clear D. V was shortened by 6 bases and J by 9 bases, with 15 bases between the two germline ends. Germline V gives CDR1 KGHSH, CDR2 LQKENI. This CDR3 is built from 13 residues. The CDR3 DNA reads TGTGCCAGCTCCTTTGAGGCGGGAGGGCCCCAGCATTTT. Translating it yields CASSFEAGGPQHF.

This clonotype occurred a few times. The rearrangement uses TRBV3-1 and TRBJ2-7; 12 positions match TRBD2. The CDR3 extends over 15 amino acids. In germline, CDR1 is LGHDT, CDR2 YNNKEL (reference sequence). V lost 6 bases, J lost 3 bases, and 6 bases stayed unmatched. The CDR3 protein is CASRQTSGGSYEQYF. The CDR3 region has the DNA TGTGCCAGCAGACAAACTAGCGGGGGGAGCTACGAGCAGTACTTC.

As concerns this clonotype: A read error may be the cause here, since a much bigger clone is one base away. The chain joins TRBV6-2 or TRBV6-3 to TRBJ1-3; D uncertain. The length of the CDR3 is 14 residues. Germline CDR1 is MNHEY and CDR2 is SVGEGT. With 5 bases removed from V and 2 bases from J, the gap between germline ends came to 10 bases. CDR3 DNA sequence: TGTGCCAGCAGTGGGTCGTTCACTGGAAACACCATATATTTT. This translates into CASSGSFTGNTIYF.

The chain links TRBV7-9 to TRBJ2-5; D perhaps matches TRBD1 (5 bases). Per germline, CDR1 SEHNR and CDR2 FQNEAQ (reference sequence). Trimming shortened V by 8 bases and J by 5 bases, and 15 bases separated the two germline ends. This CDR3 region has 13 residues. The DNA of the CDR3 is TGTGCCAGCGCCGCCAGGGTTGTGGAGACCCAGTACTTC. Its translation: CASAARVVETQYF.

The V gene is TRBV30, the J gene TRBJ2-1; D unresolved. The germline V gene encodes CDR1 GTSNPN and CDR2 SVGIG (reference sequence). Trimming left V 0 bases short and J 2 bases short, with 11 bases between. The CDR3 has 15 residues. The CDR3 sequence: CAWSVYYPTYNEQFF. The CDR3 nucleotides are TGTGCCTGGAGTGTCTACTACCCAACCTACAATGAGCAGTTCTTC.

This clonotype was seen repeatedly, ten times or more. This rearrangement joins TRBV2 to TRBJ2-7; 8 nucleotides align to TRBD1. Germline loops: CDR1 SNHLY, CDR2 FYNNEI. The CDR3 is made up of 13 amino acids. J lost 7 bases, V lost 4 bases, and 6 bases had no gene match. The CDR3 sequence is CASSGQGFKEQYF. The CDR3 DNA follows: TGTGCCAGCAGTGGACAGGGGTTTAAGGAGCAGTACTTC.

The chain combines TRBV5-1 with TRBJ2-2, with 12 bases fitting TRBD2. The CDR3 contains 20 residues. V lost 1 base, J lost 1 base, and 11 bases stayed unmatched. Germline V gene sequence: CDR1 SGHRS, CDR2 YFSETQ. Here the CDR3 DNA reads TGCGCCAGCAGCTTGCGATGGACTAGCGGGGCCACCGAGAACACCGGGGAGCTGTTTTTT. It codes for CASSLRWTSGATENTGELFF.

This clonotype appeared a few times. V gene TRBV20-1 combines with J gene TRBJ2-7; 12 positions match TRBD2. V shed 5 bases and J 6 bases; nucleotides not matched to a gene: 14. From germline, CDR1 is DFQATT and CDR2 SNEGSKA (reference sequence). The CDR3 is made up of 16 amino acids. The chain's CDR3 is CSADIETSGRQGEQYF. CDR3 nucleotides: TGCAGTGCTGACATTGAGACTAGCGGGAGACAAGGCGAGCAGTACTTC.

This chain uses TRBV12-3 or TRBV12-4 with TRBJ2-1, with 7 bases fitting TRBD1. The CDR3 covers 15 residues. With 6 bases clipped from V and 5 bases from J, the junction kept 10 bases outside the gene matches. The CDR3 is CASSQDRQNDNEQFF. CDR3 in DNA: TGTGCCAGCAGCCAGGACAGGCAAAATGACAATGAGCAGTTCTTC.

Only one count was recorded for this clonotype. The chain links TRBV30 to TRBJ2-7; 7 bases fit TRBD2. CDR1 and CDR2 (germline): GTSNPN, SVGIG (reference sequence). V was pared by 0 bases and J by 0 bases, with 17 bases of the junction left unmatched. CDR3 size: 19 residues. The CDR3 nucleotides read TGTGCCTGGAGTGTATCGGGGGGTGCGGGCGGAGGTCGCTCCTACGAGCAGTACTTC. Its protein product is CAWSVSGGAGGGRSYEQYF. Full variable domain (rest looked up from reference TRBV30 and TRBJ2-7): SQTIHQWPATLVQPVGSPLSLECTVEGTSNPNLYWYRQAAGRGLQLLFYSVGIGQISSEVPQNLSASRPQDRQFILSSKKLLLSDSGFYLCAWSVSGGAGGGRSYEQYFGPGTRLTVT.

This clonotype has more than one count but fewer than ten. The chain links TRBV6-5 to TRBJ2-7, with 7 bases aligning to TRBD1. From germline, CDR1 is MNHEY and CDR2 SVGAGI. The V segment lost 2 bases and the J segment 2 bases; nucleotides outside the gene matches: 12. The CDR3 length is 17 residues. The CDR3 region has the DNA TGTGCCAGCAGTTACCCGCAAGTAGGTGACAGGGCCTACGAGCAGTACTTC. Its translation: CASSYPQVGDRAYEQYF.

This clonotype was recorded at least ten times. The CDR3 protein is CASQQIVTAYEQYF. DNA of the CDR3: TGTGCCAGCCAACAGATTGTTACAGCCTACGAGCAGTACTTC. The chain recombines TRBV2 with TRBJ2-7; D gene unclear. Germline V lookup: CDR1 SNHLY, CDR2 FYNNEI. The V gene lost 8 bases and the J gene lost 2 bases, with 16 bases spanning the gap. CDR3 length: 14 residues.

The V gene is TRBV19, the J gene TRBJ2-1, with 11 bases identical to TRBD2. V lost 6 bases, J lost 6 bases, and 10 bases stayed unmatched. In germline, CDR1 is LNHDA, CDR2 SQIVND (reference sequence). The length of the CDR3 is 16 residues. CDR3 sequence: CASRPRTGTSGNEQFF. The CDR3 nucleotides are TGTGCCAGTAGGCCACGCACCGGGACTAGCGGCAATGAGCAGTTCTTC. The full variable domain, in which reference TRBV19 and TRBJ2-1 provide the parts outside the CDR3, is DGGITQSPKYLFRKEGQNVTLSCEQNLNHDAMYWYRQDPGQGLRLIYYSQIVNDFQKGDIAEGYSVSREKKESFPLTVTSAQKNPTAFYLCASRPRTGTSGNEQFFGPGTRLTVL.

About this clonotype itself: This may be a read error: a much more frequent sequence differs by one nucleotide. V is TRBV7-2 and J is TRBJ2-7, with a weak D call TRBD1 (5 bases). Germline V gives CDR1 SGHTA, CDR2 FQGNSA. This CDR3 contains 14 residues. V was trimmed by 6 bases and J by 5 bases, leaving 17 bases between them. The CDR3 nucleotides are TGTGCCAGCAGAGAGGACATAGGGCTCAACGAGCAGTACTTC. This sequence encodes CASREDIGLNEQYF.

The chain carries TRBV7-9 and TRBJ1-2; 9 bases agree with TRBD1. Germline values: CDR1 SEHNR, CDR2 FQNEAQ (reference sequence). This CDR3 spans 15 amino acids. The V segment lost 2 bases and the J segment 3 bases; nucleotides outside the gene matches: 4. The CDR3 reads CASSLSGQGDYGYTF. CDR3 sequence (DNA): TGTGCCAGCAGCTTATCGGGACAGGGCGACTATGGCTACACCTTC.

This clonotype came up many times. The chain is built from TRBV2 and TRBJ1-5; D is ambiguous. Trimming stripped 6 bases from V and 7 bases from J, with 16 bases between. Per germline, CDR1 SNHLY and CDR2 FYNNEI. The CDR3 has 14 residues. The CDR3 DNA sequence: TGTGCCAGCAGCGTTCAAGCGCTAATGCAGCCCCAGCATTTT. It is translated as CASSVQALMQPQHF.

The rearrangement links TRBV2 to TRBJ2-7, with D unclear. Germline loops: CDR1 SNHLY, CDR2 FYNNEI. This CDR3 contains 13 residues. CDR3 DNA: TGTGCCAGCAGTGACTCGGTTAATACCTGGTGTCCTGTC. Residues: CASSDSVNTWCPV.